The next 24 T cell receptor beta chains were all read from a single sample in a study of beta chain features in type 1 diabetes. Whole-study findings and limits: Across all four CD4+ subsets, people with type 1 diabetes showed modestly shorter TCRB CDR3s.

Since all of the isolated RNA was reverse transcribed, expressed TCRB transcripts were what got sequenced. Clones were sequenced by immunoSEQ multiplex PCR, and TCRdb holds only the in-frame ones, with some missing. The table records approximately 360,000 clones, roughly 12% of them present only once. Their target antigens are unknown. Sequencing was performed on naive CD4+ T cells from blood. The receptor set was obtained from a young woman with type 1 diabetes.

This clone was observed a few times. The chain carries TRBV7-9 and TRBJ2-2; D remains ambiguous. The CDR3 consists of 14 residues. Trimming shortened V by 3 bases and J by 6 bases, and 11 bases separated the two germline ends. CDR1 is SEHNR and CDR2 is FQNEAQ in the germline V gene (reference sequence). The CDR3 region is CASSFEEYAGELFF. DNA of the CDR3: TGTGCCAGCAGCTTCGAGGAGTATGCCGGGGAGCTGTTTTTT.

V is TRBV27 and J is TRBJ1-5; a weak D match, TRBD1 (6 bases). CDR1 is MNHEY and CDR2 is SMNVEV in the germline V gene (reference sequence). Trimming cost V 2 bases and J 6 bases, with 11 bases left between them. This CDR3 spans 14 amino acids. The CDR3 reads CASSLAGAGQPQHF. The CDR3 nucleotides read TGTGCCAGCAGTTTAGCGGGGGCGGGTCAGCCCCAGCATTTT.

This clone has more than one count but fewer than ten. This chain uses TRBV7-2 with TRBJ2-4; 10 positions match TRBD2. The germline CDR1 and CDR2 sequences are SGHTA and FQGNSA. The CDR3 loop spans 13 amino acids. V gave up 5 bases and J gave up 11 bases; unmatched junction bases: 6. CDR3 nucleotides: TGTGCCAGCAGCGCTAGCGGGAGTGAGGTTCAGTACTTC. This translates into CASSASGSEVQYF.

The chain is built from TRBV9 and TRBJ2-3; the D is unclear. The length of the CDR3 is 12 residues. Germline values: CDR1 SGDLS, CDR2 YYNGEE. V shed 4 bases and J shed 2 bases, with 5 bases lying between them. Here the CDR3 reads CASSYSTDTQYF. The CDR3 DNA reads as TGTGCCAGCAGCTACTCCACAGATACGCAGTATTTT. Complete variable domain (other parts from reference TRBV9 and TRBJ2-3): DSGVTQTPKHLITATGQRVTLRCSPRSGDLSVYWYQQSLDQGLQFLIQYYNGEERAKGNILERFSAQQFPDLHSELNLSSLELGDSALYFCASSYSTDTQYFGPGTRLTVL.

This clone was detected a few times. Other DNA sequences from this sample encode an identical CDR3 as well. V and J are TRBV7-9 and TRBJ2-7; 8 bases line up with TRBD1. Germline CDR1 reads SEHNR; CDR2 reads FQNEAQ (reference sequence). CDR3 length: 14 amino acids. V was pared by 5 bases and J by 3 bases, with 6 bases of the junction left unmatched. For the CDR3, the DNA is TGTGCCAGCAGCCCCGGGACAGGCGACTACGAGCAGTACTTC. Protein product: CASSPGTGDYEQYF.

The chain uses TRBV14 and TRBJ2-1, with D perhaps matching TRBD2 (6 bases). V dropped 4 bases and J dropped 0 bases, with 16 bases sitting between them. Germline V gives CDR1 SGHDN, CDR2 FVKESK. CDR3 size: 17 residues. CDR3 bases: TGTGCCAGCAGCCCCTACACGGGGGTACTCTCCTACAATGAGCAGTTCTTC. Amino acid sequence: CASSPYTGVLSYNEQFF.

This clone was found a few times. This sequence joins TRBV27 and TRBJ2-1; D gene ambiguous. The V end was cut by 8 bases, the J end by 5 bases, with 4 bases between. The germline V gene encodes CDR1 MNHEY and CDR2 SMNVEV (reference sequence). The CDR3 has 10 residues. This chain's CDR3 is CASPNNEQFF. DNA of the CDR3: TGTGCCAGCCCAAACAATGAGCAGTTCTTC.

Only a few counts were recorded for this clone. The chain joins TRBV7-2 to TRBJ2-2; 10 bases are a match to TRBD1. Per the germline V gene, CDR1 is SGHTA and CDR2 is FQGNSA. The CDR3 spans 15 residues. The V segment lost 5 bases and the J segment 5 bases; nucleotides outside the gene matches: 5. The CDR3 bases are TGTGCCAGCAGCGGAAGGACAGGGGGAACCGGGGAGCTGTTTTTT. Its protein product is CASSGRTGGTGELFF.

This clone has a handful of counts. The chain carries TRBV27 and TRBJ2-1, with a weak D call TRBD2 (5 bases). With 2 bases removed from V and 4 bases from J, the gap between germline ends came to 6 bases. The CDR3 runs 13 residues. Germline CDR1 and CDR2: MNHEY and SMNVEV (reference sequence). The CDR3 DNA is TGTGCCAGCAGTTTACGAGGGTACAATGAGCAGTTCTTC. Residues: CASSLRGYNEQFF.

This clone was seen only a few times. V gene TRBV11-2 combines with J gene TRBJ2-5; 11 nucleotides align to TRBD2. In germline, CDR1 is SGHAT, CDR2 FQNNGV. There are 16 residues in the CDR3. Trimming took 5 bases from V and 5 from J; bases not matched to a gene: 10. The CDR3 nucleotides read TGTGCCAGCAGCGGAGGACTAGCGGGTTTGCAGGAGACCCAGTACTTC. The encoded protein is CASSGGLAGLQETQYF.

V usage is TRBV4-3 and J usage is TRBJ2-7; no reliable D call. This CDR3 spans 15 amino acids. The V gene lost 2 bases and the J gene lost 0 bases, with 11 bases spanning the gap. Germline CDR1 is LGHNA and CDR2 is YSLEER. CDR3 DNA sequence: TGCGCCAGCAGCCAACTTCCGCTTAGCTCCTACGAGCAGTACTTC. As protein: CASSQLPLSSYEQYF.

The chain couples TRBV12-5 to TRBJ2-1; TRBD2 is a possible D gene (6 bases). The CDR3 is 13 amino acids. From germline, CDR1 is LGHNT and CDR2 FRNRAP. Deletions cut 3 bases from V and 6 bases from J, with 9 bases between. CDR3 DNA: TGTGCTAGTGGTTTCCAGGGAGGCAATGAGCAGTTCTTC. Translated, it gives CASGFQGGNEQFF.

This clone was detected only a few times. This chain uses TRBV10-3 with TRBJ2-6; 9 bases align to TRBD1. Germline assignment: CDR1 ENHRY and CDR2 SYGVKD. The CDR3 loop spans 20 amino acids. The V and J ends lost 5 bases and 1 base, in that order; junction bases with no gene match: 15. The CDR3 spells CAISLDLPGQGSSGANVLTF. CDR3 nucleotide sequence: TGTGCCATCAGTCTAGACCTTCCGGGACAGGGATCTTCTGGGGCCAACGTCCTGACTTTC.

V is TRBV19 and J is TRBJ2-6; 8 bases are a match to TRBD1. This CDR3 is built from 17 residues. The germline V gene has CDR1 LNHDA and CDR2 SQIVND (reference sequence). The V segment lost 7 bases and the J segment 0 bases; nucleotides outside the gene matches: 8. The CDR3 nucleotides are TGTGCCAGTACAAGGGACAGGTTGAACTCTGGGGCCAACGTCCTGACTTTC. This gives the protein CASTRDRLNSGANVLTF.

There are a few counts of this clone. The genes are TRBV11-2 and TRBJ2-1; 7 bases are a match to TRBD2. V trimming: 4 bases; J trimming: 1 base; junction bases outside the gene matches: 7. This CDR3 has 16 residues. CDR1 is SGHAT and CDR2 is FQNNGV in the germline V gene. CDR3 DNA sequence: TGTGCCAGCAGCTCCAGCGGACTAGGGTCCTACAATGAGCAGTTCTTC. The encoded protein is CASSSSGLGSYNEQFF.

The J gene is TRBJ2-3, the V gene TRBV7-2; 12 bases align to TRBD2. Germline CDR1 and CDR2: SGHTA and FQGNSA. The CDR3 is 16 amino acids. V lost 2 bases to trimming and J lost 3 bases; unmatched junction nucleotides: 3. CDR3 region: CASSLLAGGLTDTQYF. CDR3 sequence (DNA): TGTGCCAGCAGCTTACTAGCGGGGGGGTTGACAGATACGCAGTATTTT.

The rearrangement links TRBV25-1 to TRBJ2-7; 9 bases are a match to TRBD2. Germline V CDR1 and CDR2: MGHDK, SYGVNS. The CDR3 spans 14 residues. Losses at the gene ends were 4 bases for V and 0 bases for J; bases not matched to a gene: 1. The CDR3 DNA sequence: TGTGCCAGCAGTGTTAGCGGGAGCTCCTACGAGCAGTACTTC. This sequence encodes CASSVSGSSYEQYF.

This clone was counted only a few times. V and J are TRBV7-9 and TRBJ2-5, with a tentative D call TRBD1 (5 bases). Germline-derived CDR1 and CDR2 are SEHNR and FQNEAQ (reference sequence). The ends were cut back, 5 bases at V and 2 bases at J, with 12 bases in the middle. This CDR3 is 14 amino acids long. In DNA, the CDR3 is TGTGCCAGCAGCCCTAGACAGCCTCAAGAGACCCAGTACTTC. Amino acid sequence: CASSPRQPQETQYF.

The gene calls are TRBV28 and TRBJ2-7; 8 nucleotides align to TRBD1. CDR3 length equals 14 residues. J lost 5 bases, V lost 5 bases, and 8 bases had no gene match. Germline loops: CDR1 MDHEN, CDR2 SYDVKM. The CDR3: CASSRKDRGHEQYF. The CDR3 DNA is TGTGCCAGCAGTCGGAAAGACAGGGGCCACGAGCAGTACTTC.

The sample holds a few counts of this clone. This chain connects TRBV5-4 to TRBJ2-5; 9 bases align to TRBD1. Germline V gene sequence: CDR1 SGHNT, CDR2 YYREEE (reference sequence). V dropped 2 bases and J dropped 7; count of bases not matched to a gene: 3. This CDR3 contains 13 residues. This CDR3 reads CASSLQGAGTQYF. In DNA form, the CDR3 reads TGTGCCAGCAGCTTACAGGGGGCTGGGACCCAGTACTTC. The entire variable domain, with the rest obtained from reference TRBV5-4 and TRBJ2-5, is as follows: ETGVTQSPTHLIKTRGQQVTLRCSSQSGHNTVSWYQQALGQGPQFIFQYYREEENGRGNFPPRFSGLQFPNYSSELNVNALELDDSALYLCASSLQGAGTQYFGPGTRLLVL.

As DNA, the CDR3 is TGTGCCAGCAGTTGGACTAGCGCGGGCTCCTACGAGCAGTACTTC. It specifies CASSWTSAGSYEQYF. The chain is built from TRBV6-5 and TRBJ2-7, with 9 bases lining up with TRBD2. This CDR3 region has 15 residues. The germline V gene has CDR1 MNHEY and CDR2 SVGAGI. V lost 4 bases to trimming and J lost 0 bases; unmatched junction nucleotides: 4.

This clone was detected only a few times. The V and J genes are TRBV5-1 and TRBJ1-2, with no clear D. CDR3 length: 14 residues. CDR1 is SGHRS and CDR2 is YFSETQ in the germline V gene. V was clipped by 2 bases and J by 6 bases, with 14 bases between them. The DNA for the CDR3 is TGCGCCAGCAGCTTAGAACTTTTCGTCCATGGCTACACCTTC. Amino acid sequence: CASSLELFVHGYTF.

This clone came up a few times. The rearrangement uses TRBV28 and TRBJ2-1; 14 positions match TRBD2. The length of the CDR3 is 16 residues. The trim removed 5 bases at V and 8 bases at J, leaving 8 bases unmatched. From germline, CDR1 is MDHEN and CDR2 SYDVKM. The CDR3 reads CASSPGTSGSYHEQFF. CDR3 nucleotide sequence: TGTGCCAGCAGTCCCGGGACTAGCGGGAGTTACCATGAGCAGTTCTTC.

The rearrangement joins TRBV9 to TRBJ2-1; 11 bases map to TRBD1. V was clipped by 0 bases and J by 9 bases; unmatched bases: 2. CDR1 is SGDLS, CDR2 YYNGEE, per germline. The CDR3 extends over 14 amino acids. The CDR3 DNA reads as TGTGCCAGCAGCGTAGTCGGGACAGGGGGTGAGCAGTTCTTC. It codes for CASSVVGTGGEQFF.